These T cell receptor beta chains were read from a single sample in a study of blood T cell repertoires in COVID-19. Some clones are missing from TCRdb's copy, which holds only in-frame ones; the method was immunoSEQ multiplex PCR. The sample carries around 220,000 clones, around 88% recorded once. The sequenced sample was PBMCs or T cells enriched from blood (not recorded which). Receptors were obtained from a woman in her fifties or sixties with acute COVID-19. The CDR3 runs from the conserved cysteine through the conserved F or W. The D gene is left open where the match is weak. Size is omitted from some rows. Given values are once, few, many or a class for expanded clones.

j_call d_call v_call clone_size cdr3_nt cdr3_aa
TRBJ2-7 NA TRBV10-3 NA TGTGCCATCAGTGAGTCCAGCGGAGACTACGAGCAGTACTTC CAISESSGDYEQYF
TRBJ2-1 TRBD2 TRBV7-3 NA TGTGCCAGCAGCTCTTCGAAAACCCAGGGGCTAGCGGGAGGGGCCTCCTACAATGAGCAGTTCTTC CASSSSKTQGLAGGASYNEQFF
TRBJ2-2 TRBD2 TRBV5-4 NA TGTGCCAGCAGCTTGGTGGGACTAGCGGGAGAGTTCGGGGAGCTGTTTTTT CASSLVGLAGEFGELFF
TRBJ1-6 TRBD1 TRBV28 once TGTGCCAGCAGACAGGACAGGGCCAGCTCCTATAATTCACCCCTCCACTTT CASRQDRASSYNSPLHF
TRBJ2-7 TRBD1 TRBV18 NA TGTGCCAGCTCACTAGCCGGGACAGGGGACATCGAGCAGTACTTC CASSLAGTGDIEQYF
TRBJ1-5 TRBD1 TRBV27 NA TGTGCCAGCAGTCCAAGTCAGGGGGAGGTGGTTCAGCCCCAGCATTTT CASSPSQGEVVQPQHF
TRBJ1-2 TRBD1 TRBV4-2 NA TGTGCCAGCAGCTACACCGACAGGGAAGATGGCTACACCTTC CASSYTDREDGYTF
TRBJ2-2 TRBD2 TRBV25-1 NA TGTGCCAGCAGTGGGAGGACTAGCGAGATCACCGGGGAGCTGTTTTTT CASSGRTSEITGELFF
TRBJ2-3 TRBD2 TRBV7-9 NA TGTGCCAGCAGCTTAGGAGCCAGGACTAGCGGGAGACCGTGGGATACGCAGTATTTT CASSLGARTSGRPWDTQYF
TRBJ2-1 TRBD1 TRBV5-1 NA TGCGCCAGCAGCTTCGGGGGACAGGGTAACAATGAGCAGTTCTTC CASSFGGQGNNEQFF
TRBJ2-7 TRBD2 TRBV27 NA TGTGCCAGCAGTTTACGCACCTCTAGCGGGAGTTATTCCTACGAGCAGTACTTC CASSLRTSSGSYSYEQYF
TRBJ1-5 TRBD1 TRBV7-9 NA TGTGCCAGCAGCTTAGCCTATACAGGGGAGGTGGGCAATCAGCCCCAGCATTTT CASSLAYTGEVGNQPQHF
TRBJ1-5 NA TRBV27 once TGTGCCAGCAGTTTATCCGTCGGGGAGCTATCGCCCCAGCATTTT CASSLSVGELSPQHF
TRBJ2-7 NA TRBV10-3 NA TGTGCCATCAGGGATGCAGAGGGGGTCACCTACGAGCAGTACTTC CAIRDAEGVTYEQYF
TRBJ1-5 TRBD1 TRBV6-2/TRBV6-3 once TGTGCCAGCAGTTACTCGAAACAGGGGGGCAATCAGCCCCAGCATTTT CASSYSKQGGNQPQHF
TRBJ1-1 NA TRBV3-1/TRBV3-2 NA TGTGCCAGCAGCCAATACGTTTACGGGAACACTGAAGCTTTCTTT CASSQYVYGNTEAFF
TRBJ2-1 TRBD2 TRBV27 NA TGTGCCAGCAGTTCCGGACTAGCGGGAAACAATGAGCAGTTCTTC CASSSGLAGNNEQFF
TRBJ2-2 TRBD2 TRBV6-5 NA TGTGCCAGCATGCGGGAGGGGGCCGGGGAGCTGTTTTTT CASMREGAGELFF
TRBJ2-6 NA TRBV7-3 NA TGTGCCAGCAGCTTAAGCGAGAGCTCTGGGGCCAACGTCCTGACTTTC CASSLSESSGANVLTF
TRBJ2-7 TRBD1 TRBV5-1 NA TGCGCCAGCAGCTCGACCCGAGGGGGCGCGTACGAGCAGTACTTC CASSSTRGGAYEQYF
TRBJ2-1 TRBD1 TRBV27 NA TGTGCCAGCAGGGACAGGGGCCACAATGAGCAGTTCTTC CASRDRGHNEQFF
TRBJ2-5 TRBD2 TRBV29-1 NA TGCAGCGTTGCAGTAGCGGGAGGTACCGAGACCCAGTACTTC CSVAVAGGTETQYF
TRBJ2-7 TRBD1 TRBV7-2 NA TGTGCCAGCAGCTCTTCGACAGGGCCCTACGAGCAGTACTTC CASSSSTGPYEQYF
TRBJ2-2 NA TRBV6-2/TRBV6-3 NA TGTGCCAGCAGTTACCTGGTAGCGAACACCGGGGAGCTGTTTTTT CASSYLVANTGELFF
TRBJ2-1 TRBD2 TRBV7-3 NA TGTGCCAGCAGCTACGGGACTAGCGGGAATGAGCAGTTCTTC CASSYGTSGNEQFF
TRBJ1-1 TRBD1 TRBV27 NA TGTGCCAGCAGCCCGACAGGGGTCCCTGGAGCTTTCTTT CASSPTGVPGAFF
TRBJ1-4 NA TRBV7-8 NA TGTGCCAGCAGCACCCGACAGCCTAATGAAAAACTGTTTTTT CASSTRQPNEKLFF
TRBJ2-2 NA TRBV6-2/TRBV6-3 NA TGTGCCAGCAGTTACGGTTCGGGGACTTACACCGGGGAGCTGTTTTTT CASSYGSGTYTGELFF
TRBJ1-4 TRBD1 TRBV27 once TGTGCCAGCAGTCCACGACAGGGGCATGGAAAACTGTTTTTT CASSPRQGHGKLFF
TRBJ1-6 TRBD1 TRBV27 few TGTGCCAGCAGTTCCCGGCTCCGGGACAGTCATGAATTT CASSSRLRDSHEF
TRBJ1-2 NA TRBV29-1 NA TGCAGCGTTGAGGGACGGGGACTCTATGGCTACACCTTC CSVEGRGLYGYTF
TRBJ1-1 TRBD1 TRBV19 NA TGTGCCAGTAGTCTTGGACAGGGGCCTGAAGCTTTCTTT CASSLGQGPEAFF
TRBJ1-1 NA TRBV3-1/TRBV3-2 NA TGTGCCAGCAGCCAAGTATCTAGACCACACGAAGCTTTCTTT CASSQVSRPHEAFF
TRBJ2-2 NA TRBV7-9 NA TGTGCCAGCAGCTCGACAGGGAGGACCGGGGAGCTGTTTTTT CASSSTGRTGELFF
TRBJ1-1 TRBD1 TRBV27 once TGTGCCAGCAGTTTAACCGCCCCCGGGACAGGGGGCGTTAGGACTGAAGCTTTCTTT CASSLTAPGTGGVRTEAFF
TRBJ1-1 NA TRBV6-5 NA TGTGCCAGCAGTTACCGCGGCGCCCCGAACACTGAAGCTTTCTTT CASSYRGAPNTEAFF
TRBJ1-1 NA TRBV7-2 NA TGTGCCAGCAGCTTTAGGGGAATGAACACTGAAGCTTTCTTT CASSFRGMNTEAFF
TRBJ2-1 NA TRBV7-9 NA TGTGCCAGCAGCGCGACTAGCTCCTACAATGAGCAGTTCTTC CASSATSSYNEQFF
TRBJ1-5 NA TRBV10-3 NA TGTGCCATCAGTGATTTAATTTCTCAGCCCCAGCATTTT CAISDLISQPQHF
TRBJ2-2 NA TRBV21-1 NA TGTGCCAGCCGGACACTGGGTATCACCGGGGAGCTGTTTTTT CASRTLGITGELFF
TRBJ1-3 TRBD1 TRBV7-2 NA TGTGCCAGCAGCTTCAGTCAGGGACAGGGAAACACCATATATTTT CASSFSQGQGNTIYF
TRBJ1-5 NA TRBV15 NA TGTGCCACCAGCAGGCCCGGACAGCGAGTGACTCAGCCCCAGCATTTT CATSRPGQRVTQPQHF
TRBJ1-1 TRBD1 TRBV18 once TGTGCCAGCTCACCACAAAGACAGGGTATGAACACTGAAGCTTTCTTT CASSPQRQGMNTEAFF
TRBJ2-5 TRBD1 TRBV5-1 NA TGCGCCAGCAGCTTTGGGGACAGGGTCTCAACTAAGCAAGAGACCCAGTACTTC CASSFGDRVSTKQETQYF